This record looks at one T cell receptor beta chain sequence and its context. The target antigen is unknown. Its ends do not fully match the called genes, so a read error is possible. This entry belongs to a study of PD-1 blockade in classical Hodgkin lymphoma. This sample's time point: cycle 4 day 1 (C4D1), after five to seven weeks of nivolumab. All the patients suffered relapse after autologous stem cell transplantation, and brentuximab vedotin exposure differed. Sequencing used immunoSEQ multiplex PCR; TCRdb keeps in-frame clones, though not all of them. The sample lists approximately 44,000 clones, roughly two thirds occurring once. Overall study results and limits: Among the patients, those starting nivolumab under 1 year after ASCT were excluded.

The CDR3 has 16 residues. From germline, CDR1 is LNHNV and CDR2 YYDKDF (reference sequence). J is TRBJ2-6 and V is TRBV15; the D gene could be TRBD1 or TRBD2 (5 bases each). Sequenced here: peripheral blood mononuclear cells (PBMCs), sampled before the fourth cycle of nivolumab. The clonotype comes from a human donor with classical Hodgkin lymphoma. The CDR3 protein is CATSREGWAGANVLTF. As DNA, the CDR3 is TGTGCCACCAGCCGAGAGGGGTGGGCTGGGGCCAACGTCCTGACTTTC.